The 7 T cell receptor beta chains below come from one sample, sequenced in a study of monozygotic twins with inflammatory bowel disease (dated by TCRdb to about 2019). Receptor amplification or capture employed 5' RACE. Sequencing used an Illumina HiSeq 2500. The reads were reprocessed in TCRdb, with one entry per CDR3 protein sequence and no accompanying DNA. This sample's table lists approximately 160,000 distinct CDR3 sequences. Of the sample, 7.4% is held by the ten largest clones. The specimen sequenced was blood. The receptor set was obtained from a human donor with ulcerative colitis or Crohn's disease, or a healthy co-twin of an affected twin (not recorded which).

CDR3 sequence reads: CSAPTTVSGETQYF. The J gene is TRBJ2-5, the V gene TRBV20-1. Germline loops: CDR1 DFQATT, CDR2 SNEGSKA (reference sequence). This CDR3 contains 14 residues.

This chain joins TRBV5-1 and TRBJ1-1; TCRdb names TRBD1, which stays unverified in the absence of DNA. The CDR3 has 16 amino acids. Germline CDR1 SGHRS, CDR2 YFSETQ. The CDR3 is CASSTGTGRMNTEAFF.

The chain uses TRBV5-4 and TRBJ2-1. The germline gives CDR1 SGHNT, CDR2 YYREEE (reference sequence). The CDR3 spans 11 residues. CDR3 loop: CASSLDYEQFF.

V and J are TRBV20-1 and TRBJ2-1; TCRdb's D gene call, TRBD2, goes unchecked for lack of DNA. Germline CDR1 reads DFQATT; CDR2 reads SNEGSKA (reference sequence). The CDR3 is 15 residues long. CDR3 residues: CSANPSGRSDNEQFF.

This chain uses TRBV11-2 with TRBJ2-3; TCRdb's D call of TRBD2 is untestable without DNA. The CDR3 runs to 16 residues. Per the germline V gene, CDR1 is SGHAT and CDR2 is FQNNGV. CDR3 loop: CASDLAGGRITDTQYF.

V is TRBV27 and J is TRBJ1-1; the TCRdb D gene call, TRBD1, has no DNA to confirm it. The CDR3 is 17 amino acids. Germline V gene sequence: CDR1 MNHEY, CDR2 SMNVEV (reference sequence). The CDR3 sequence is CASSSSWVFSGATEAFF.

CDR3 sequence: CASSLGRTKEQFF. This sequence joins TRBV28 and TRBJ2-1; TCRdb gives TRBD1 as the D gene, but with no DNA this cannot be confirmed. CDR1 is MDHEN, CDR2 SYDVKM, per germline. The CDR3 spans 13 residues.